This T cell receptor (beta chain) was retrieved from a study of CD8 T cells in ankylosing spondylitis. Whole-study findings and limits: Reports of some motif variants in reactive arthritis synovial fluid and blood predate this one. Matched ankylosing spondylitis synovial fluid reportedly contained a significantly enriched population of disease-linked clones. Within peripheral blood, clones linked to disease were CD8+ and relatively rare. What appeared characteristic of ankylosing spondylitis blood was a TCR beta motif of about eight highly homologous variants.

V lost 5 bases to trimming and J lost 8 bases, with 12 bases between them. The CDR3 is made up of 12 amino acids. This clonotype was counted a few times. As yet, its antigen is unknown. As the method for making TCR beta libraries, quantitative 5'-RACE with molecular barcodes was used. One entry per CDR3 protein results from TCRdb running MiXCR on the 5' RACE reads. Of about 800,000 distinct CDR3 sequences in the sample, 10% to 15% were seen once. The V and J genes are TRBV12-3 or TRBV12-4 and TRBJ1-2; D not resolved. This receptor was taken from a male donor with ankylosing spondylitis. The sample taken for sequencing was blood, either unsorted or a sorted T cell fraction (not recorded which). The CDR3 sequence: CASSGFRRGYTF. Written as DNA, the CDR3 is TGTGCCAGCAGTGGTTTCCGAAGGGGCTACACCTTC.